This TCR beta chain was sequenced during a study of siplizumab effects on memory and regulatory T cells. Regarding the study as a whole: On average, about 70% of mappable alloreactive CD4+ clones were Treg-derived under siplizumab, against about 30% in controls. In the presence of siplizumab, alloreactive sequences traceable to unstimulated CD4+ memory cells were significantly reduced. Unstimulated subsets accounted for the mapping of only a minor share of the clones that were alloreactive. Memory cells seemed less diverse than naive T cells, which seemed major alloresponse contributors.

Assay: immunoSEQ multiplex PCR; the TCRdb copy retains only in-frame clones and omits some. The top ten hold around 13% of the sample, which has some 100,000 clones, 92% seen once. The CDR3 has 14 residues. V was shortened by 5 bases and J by 2 bases, with 12 bases between the two germline ends. Per the germline V gene, CDR1 is MNHNS and CDR2 is SASEGT. As regards this clone: What it binds is not known.

The sample comprised non-Treg CD4+ T cells sorted from blood. This TCR was recovered from a human donor in good health. This rearrangement joins TRBV6-1 to TRBJ1-1; D is unresolved. CDR3 sequence reads: CASSLNGPNTEAFF. In DNA, the CDR3 is TGTGCCAGCAGTCTAAATGGGCCTAACACTGAAGCTTTCTTT.